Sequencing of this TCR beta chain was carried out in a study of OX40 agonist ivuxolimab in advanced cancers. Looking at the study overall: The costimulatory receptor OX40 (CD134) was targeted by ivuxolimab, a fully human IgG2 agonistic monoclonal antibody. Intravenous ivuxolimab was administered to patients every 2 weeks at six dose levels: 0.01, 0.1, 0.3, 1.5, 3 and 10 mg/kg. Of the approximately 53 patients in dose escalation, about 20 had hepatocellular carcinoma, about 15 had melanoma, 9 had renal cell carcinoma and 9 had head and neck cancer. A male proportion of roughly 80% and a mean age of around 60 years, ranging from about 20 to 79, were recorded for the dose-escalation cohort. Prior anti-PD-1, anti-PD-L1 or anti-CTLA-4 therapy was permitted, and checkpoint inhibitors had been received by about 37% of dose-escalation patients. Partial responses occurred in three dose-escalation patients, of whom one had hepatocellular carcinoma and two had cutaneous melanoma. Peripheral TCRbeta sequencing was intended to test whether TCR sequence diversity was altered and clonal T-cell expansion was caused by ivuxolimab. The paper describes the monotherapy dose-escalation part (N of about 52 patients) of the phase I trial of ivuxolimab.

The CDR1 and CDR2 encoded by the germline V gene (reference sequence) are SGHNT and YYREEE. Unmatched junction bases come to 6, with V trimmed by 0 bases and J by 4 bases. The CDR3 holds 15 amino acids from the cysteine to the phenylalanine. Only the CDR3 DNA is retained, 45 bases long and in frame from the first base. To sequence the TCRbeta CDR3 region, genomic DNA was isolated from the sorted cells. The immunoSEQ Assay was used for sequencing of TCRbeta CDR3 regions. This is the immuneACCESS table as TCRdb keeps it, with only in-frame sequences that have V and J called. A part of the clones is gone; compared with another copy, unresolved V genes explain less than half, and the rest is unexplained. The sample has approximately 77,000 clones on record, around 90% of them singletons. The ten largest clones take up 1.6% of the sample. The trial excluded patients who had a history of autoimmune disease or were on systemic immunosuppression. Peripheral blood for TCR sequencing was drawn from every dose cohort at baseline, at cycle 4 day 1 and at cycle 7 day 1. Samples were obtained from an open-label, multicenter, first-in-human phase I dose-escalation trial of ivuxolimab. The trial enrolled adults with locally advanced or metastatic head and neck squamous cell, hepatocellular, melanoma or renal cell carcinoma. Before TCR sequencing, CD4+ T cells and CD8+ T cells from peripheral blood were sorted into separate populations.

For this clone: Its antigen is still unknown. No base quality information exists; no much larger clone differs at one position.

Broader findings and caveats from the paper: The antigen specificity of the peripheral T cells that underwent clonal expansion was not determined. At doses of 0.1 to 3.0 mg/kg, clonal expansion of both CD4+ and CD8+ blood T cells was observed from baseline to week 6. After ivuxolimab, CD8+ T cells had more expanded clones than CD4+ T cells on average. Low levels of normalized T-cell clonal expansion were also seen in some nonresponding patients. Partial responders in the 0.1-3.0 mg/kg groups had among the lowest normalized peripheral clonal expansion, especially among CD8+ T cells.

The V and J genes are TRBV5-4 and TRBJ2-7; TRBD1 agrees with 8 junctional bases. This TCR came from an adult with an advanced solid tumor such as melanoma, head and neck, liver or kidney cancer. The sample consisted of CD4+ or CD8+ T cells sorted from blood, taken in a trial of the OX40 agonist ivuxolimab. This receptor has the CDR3 CASSLGDRNKYEQYF. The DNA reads TGTGCCAGCAGCTTGGGGGACAGGAATAAATACGAGCAGTACTTC.